This TCR beta chain was profiled in a study of cytotoxic CD8 clonotypes in ibrutinib-treated CLL. Study details: Mean productive templates were about 260,000; mean productive rearrangements were around 91,000.

Data came from immunoSEQ multiplex PCR; TCRdb stores just in-frame clones and leaves some out. Of some 200,000 clones in the sample, roughly three quarters were seen once. To note about this clone: The antigen is not known.

General study findings and limits: Sustained-remission patients were sampled at one set of times and progressing patients at different ones. Clonality went higher at ibrutinib response and then dropped back toward baseline at progression. The clonality rise at ibrutinib response reflected private clonotype expansion.

CDR1 MNHEY and CDR2 SMNVEV come from the germline V gene (reference sequence). V was clipped by 1 base and J by 6 bases, with 13 bases between them. The CDR3 runs to 14 residues. The starting material was PBMCs, obtained after 12 months of ibrutinib treatment. This chain joins TRBV27 and TRBJ2-7, with D possibly TRBD2 on 5 matching bases. This TCR was recovered from a human donor with chronic lymphocytic leukemia. CDR3 sequence reads: CASSLLGSEGEQYF. In DNA form, the CDR3 reads TGTGCCAGCAGTTTATTAGGGTCTGAGGGCGAGCAGTACTTC.